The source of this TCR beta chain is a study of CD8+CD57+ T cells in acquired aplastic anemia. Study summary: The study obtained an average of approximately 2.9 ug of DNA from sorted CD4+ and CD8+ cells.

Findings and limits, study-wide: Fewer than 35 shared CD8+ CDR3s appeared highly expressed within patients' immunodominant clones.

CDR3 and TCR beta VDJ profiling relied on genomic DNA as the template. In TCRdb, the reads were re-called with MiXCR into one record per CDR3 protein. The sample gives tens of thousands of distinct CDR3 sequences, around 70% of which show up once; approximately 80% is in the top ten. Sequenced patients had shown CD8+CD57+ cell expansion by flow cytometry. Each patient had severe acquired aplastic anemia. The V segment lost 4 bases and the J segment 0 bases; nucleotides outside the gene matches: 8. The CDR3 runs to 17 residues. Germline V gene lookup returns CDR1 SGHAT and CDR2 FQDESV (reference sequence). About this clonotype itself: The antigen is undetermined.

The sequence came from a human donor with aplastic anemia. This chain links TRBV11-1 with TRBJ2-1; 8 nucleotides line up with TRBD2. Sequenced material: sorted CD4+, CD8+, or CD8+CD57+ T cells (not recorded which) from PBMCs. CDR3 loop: CASSSPKAGASYNEQFF. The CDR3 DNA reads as TGTGCCAGCAGCTCACCGAAAGCGGGGGCCTCCTACAATGAGCAGTTCTTC.